The clone carrying this T cell receptor beta chain was recorded only once. In the original processing: Researchers report that nucleated cell counts were estimated from reference gene primer amplification. The protocol was immunoSEQ multiplex PCR, while the TCRdb copy is restricted to in-frame clones and leaves out a portion. V, J and clone size reflect that table, while D and trimming were determined from the DNA. Among 380,000 or so clones listed, more than 65% were seen once. The CDR3 consists of 14 residues. Germline CDR1 reads SGHAT; CDR2 reads FQNNGV. V was clipped by 0 bases and J by 7 bases, with 12 bases between them. These data belong to a study of blood T cell repertoires in COVID-19. Turning to the study itself: Sites in the United States, Italy and Spain provided acute and convalescent COVID-19 samples. The cDNA or gDNA used as material had been derived from T cells, B-cell-depleted T cells, or PBMCs.

The chain combines TRBV11-2 with TRBJ1-2; D may be TRBD1 (5 bases). Input material: peripheral blood. The TCR originated in a human donor with acute or convalescent COVID-19. The donor label of this sample is uncertain. The CDR3 here is CASSLDRGLSGYTF. CDR3 DNA sequence: TGTGCCAGCAGCTTAGATCGGGGACTATCTGGCTACACCTTC.